This T cell receptor beta chain was obtained from a study of radiotherapy plus CTLA-4 blockade in lung cancer. Background on the study: Objective responses occurred in 15% to 20% of patients; 25% to 35% had disease control. Study results and caveats: How blood T cell clones changed early, along with interferon-beta, reportedly forecast response best. The study found tumor-derived TCR clones expanded in blood after radiotherapy plus ipilimumab.

Concerning this clone: No antigen is known for it.

J gave up 4 bases and V 7 bases, and 14 bases lay outside the gene matches. The germline CDR1 and CDR2 sequences are MGHDK and SYGVNS. This CDR3 is built from 16 residues. Some clones are missing from TCRdb's copy, which holds only in-frame ones; the method was immunoSEQ multiplex PCR. Of tens of thousands of clones listed, more than 80% were seen once; the top ten hold 20% to 25%. The chain carries TRBV25-1 and TRBJ2-3; 7 positions match TRBD2. Sequencing was performed on peripheral blood, taken from a patient treated with radiotherapy plus ipilimumab. The sequence was collected from a human donor with non-small cell lung cancer that progressed on radiotherapy plus ipilimumab. This CDR3 is CASTHAPQGGADTQYF. DNA for the CDR3: TGTGCCAGCACCCACGCCCCGCAGGGAGGGGCAGATACGCAGTATTTT.